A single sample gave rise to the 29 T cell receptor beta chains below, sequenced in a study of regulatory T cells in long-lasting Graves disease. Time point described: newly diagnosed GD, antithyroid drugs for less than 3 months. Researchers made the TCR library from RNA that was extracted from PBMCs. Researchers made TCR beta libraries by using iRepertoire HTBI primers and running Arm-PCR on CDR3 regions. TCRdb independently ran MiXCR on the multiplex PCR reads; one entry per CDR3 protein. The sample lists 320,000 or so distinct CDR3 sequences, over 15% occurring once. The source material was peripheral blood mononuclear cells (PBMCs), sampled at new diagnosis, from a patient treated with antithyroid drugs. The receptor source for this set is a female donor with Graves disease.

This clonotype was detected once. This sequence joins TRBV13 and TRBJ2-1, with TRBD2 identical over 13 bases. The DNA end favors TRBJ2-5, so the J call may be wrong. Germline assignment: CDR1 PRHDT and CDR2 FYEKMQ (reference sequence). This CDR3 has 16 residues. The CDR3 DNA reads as TGTGCCAGCAGCCCCCGGACTAGCGGGAGTGGCGAGACCCAGTACTTC. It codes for CASSPRTSGSGETQYF.

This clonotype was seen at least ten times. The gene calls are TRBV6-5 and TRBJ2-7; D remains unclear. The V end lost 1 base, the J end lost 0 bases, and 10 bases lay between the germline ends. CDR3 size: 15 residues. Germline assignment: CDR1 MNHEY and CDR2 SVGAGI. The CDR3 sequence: CASSYYSDNSYEQYF. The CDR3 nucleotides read TGTGCCAGCAGTTACTATAGTGACAACTCCTACGAGCAGTACTTC.

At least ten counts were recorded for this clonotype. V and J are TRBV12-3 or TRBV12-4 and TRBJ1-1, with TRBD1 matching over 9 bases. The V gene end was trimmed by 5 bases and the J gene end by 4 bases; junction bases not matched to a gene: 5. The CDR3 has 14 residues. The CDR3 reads CASSTTGGATEAFF. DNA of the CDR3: TGTGCCAGCAGTACGACAGGGGGAGCCACTGAAGCTTTCTTT.

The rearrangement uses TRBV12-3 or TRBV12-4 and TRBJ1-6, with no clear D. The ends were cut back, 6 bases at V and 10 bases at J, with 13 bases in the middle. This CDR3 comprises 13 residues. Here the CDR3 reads CASRPDKPSPLHF. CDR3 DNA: TGTGCCAGCAGACCCGACAAACCGTCACCCCTCCACTTT.

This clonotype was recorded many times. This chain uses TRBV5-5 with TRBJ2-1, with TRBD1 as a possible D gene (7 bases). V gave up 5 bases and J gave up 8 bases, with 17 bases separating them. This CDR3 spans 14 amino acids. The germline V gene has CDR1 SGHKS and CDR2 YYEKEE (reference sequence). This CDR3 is CASSFGGGWDEQFF. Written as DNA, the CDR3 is TGTGCCAGCAGTTTCGGAGGGGGCTGGGATGAGCAGTTCTTC.

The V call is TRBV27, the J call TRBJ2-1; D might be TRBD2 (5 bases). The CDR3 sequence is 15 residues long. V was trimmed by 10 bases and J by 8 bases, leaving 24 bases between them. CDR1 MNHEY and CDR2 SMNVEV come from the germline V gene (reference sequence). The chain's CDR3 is CATRPGAASGDEQFF. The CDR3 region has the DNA TGTGCCACCAGACCAGGAGCGGCCTCCGGGGATGAGCAGTTCTTC.

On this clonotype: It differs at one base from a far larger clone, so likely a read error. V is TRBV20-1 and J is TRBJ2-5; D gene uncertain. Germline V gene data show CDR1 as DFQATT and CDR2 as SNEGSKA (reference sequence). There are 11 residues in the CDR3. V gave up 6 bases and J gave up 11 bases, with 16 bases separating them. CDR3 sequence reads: CSAKSHHEQYF. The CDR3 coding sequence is TGCAGTGCGAAAAGTCACCATGAGCAGTACTTC.

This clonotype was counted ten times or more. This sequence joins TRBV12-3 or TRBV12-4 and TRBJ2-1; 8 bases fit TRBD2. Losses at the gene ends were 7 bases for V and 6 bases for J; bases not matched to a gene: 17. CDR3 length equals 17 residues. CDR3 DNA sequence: TGTGCCAGCACTATCCTAACGGGAGCGGGAGTAGGCAATGAGCAGTTCTTC. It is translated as CASTILTGAGVGNEQFF.

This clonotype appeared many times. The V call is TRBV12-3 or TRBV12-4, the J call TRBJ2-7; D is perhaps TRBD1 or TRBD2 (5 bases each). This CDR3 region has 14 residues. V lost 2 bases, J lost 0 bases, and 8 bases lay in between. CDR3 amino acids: CASSLSGTSYEQYF. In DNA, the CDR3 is TGTGCCAGCAGTTTATCCGGGACCTCCTACGAGCAGTACTTC.

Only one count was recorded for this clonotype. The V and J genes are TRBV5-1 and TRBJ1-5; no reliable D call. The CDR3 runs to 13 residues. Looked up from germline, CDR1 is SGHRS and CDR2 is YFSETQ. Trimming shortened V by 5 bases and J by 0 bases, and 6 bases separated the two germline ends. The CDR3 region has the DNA TGCGCCAGCAGGGATGATAGCAATCAGCCCCAGCATTTT. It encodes CASRDDSNQPQHF.

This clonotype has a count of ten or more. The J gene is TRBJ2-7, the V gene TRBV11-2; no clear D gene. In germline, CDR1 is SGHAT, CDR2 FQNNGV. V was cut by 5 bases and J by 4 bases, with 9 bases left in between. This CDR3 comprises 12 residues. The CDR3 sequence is CASSALNYEQYF. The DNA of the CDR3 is TGTGCCAGCAGCGCCCTAAATTACGAGCAGTACTTC.

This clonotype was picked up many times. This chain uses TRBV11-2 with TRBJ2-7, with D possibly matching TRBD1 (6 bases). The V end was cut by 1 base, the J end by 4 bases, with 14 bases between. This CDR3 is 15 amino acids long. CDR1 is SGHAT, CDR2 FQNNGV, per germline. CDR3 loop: CASSLAPGAQYEQYF. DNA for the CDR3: TGTGCCAGCAGCTTAGCCCCAGGGGCCCAATACGAGCAGTACTTC.

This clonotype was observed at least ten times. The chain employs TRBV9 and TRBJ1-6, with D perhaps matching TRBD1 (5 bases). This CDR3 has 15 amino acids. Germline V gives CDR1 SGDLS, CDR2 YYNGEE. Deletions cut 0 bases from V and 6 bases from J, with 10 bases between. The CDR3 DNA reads TGTGCCAGCAGCGTAGATGCAGGGCGTAATTCACCCCTCCACTTT. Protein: CASSVDAGRNSPLHF.

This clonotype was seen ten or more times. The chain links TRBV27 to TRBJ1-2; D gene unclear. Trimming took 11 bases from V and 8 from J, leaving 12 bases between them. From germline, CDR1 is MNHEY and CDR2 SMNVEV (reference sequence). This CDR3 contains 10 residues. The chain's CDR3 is CALPTRGYTF. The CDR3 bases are TGTGCCCTCCCCACTCGCGGCTACACCTTC.

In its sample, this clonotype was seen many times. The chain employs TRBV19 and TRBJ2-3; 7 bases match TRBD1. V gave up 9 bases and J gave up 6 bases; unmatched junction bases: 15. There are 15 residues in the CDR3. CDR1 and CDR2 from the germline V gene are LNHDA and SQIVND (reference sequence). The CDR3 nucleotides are TGTGCCAGGAGAAAACAGGGGCGTATCGGGGATACGCAGTATTTT. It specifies CARRKQGRIGDTQYF.

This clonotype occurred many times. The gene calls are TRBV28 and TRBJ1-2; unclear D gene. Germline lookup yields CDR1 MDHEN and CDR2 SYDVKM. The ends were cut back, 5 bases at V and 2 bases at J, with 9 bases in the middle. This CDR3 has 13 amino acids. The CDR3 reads CASSIQHNYGYTF. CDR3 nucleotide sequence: TGTGCCAGCAGTATTCAACACAACTATGGCTACACCTTC.

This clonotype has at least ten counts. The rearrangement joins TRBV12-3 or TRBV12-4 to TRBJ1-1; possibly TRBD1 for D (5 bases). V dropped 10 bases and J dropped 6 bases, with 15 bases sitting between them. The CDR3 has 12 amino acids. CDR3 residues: CATRVLSAEAFF. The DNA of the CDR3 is TGTGCCACCAGGGTACTCTCGGCTGAAGCTTTCTTT.

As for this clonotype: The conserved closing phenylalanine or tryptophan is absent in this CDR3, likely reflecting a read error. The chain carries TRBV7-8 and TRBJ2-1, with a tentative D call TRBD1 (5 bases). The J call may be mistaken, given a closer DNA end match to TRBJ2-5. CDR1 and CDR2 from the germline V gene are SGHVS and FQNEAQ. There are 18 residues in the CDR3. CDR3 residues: CASSSPGRPQGGQETQYY. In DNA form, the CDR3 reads TGTGCCAGCAGCTCCCCTGGGCGGCCGCAGGGCGGTCAAGAGACCCAGTACTAC.

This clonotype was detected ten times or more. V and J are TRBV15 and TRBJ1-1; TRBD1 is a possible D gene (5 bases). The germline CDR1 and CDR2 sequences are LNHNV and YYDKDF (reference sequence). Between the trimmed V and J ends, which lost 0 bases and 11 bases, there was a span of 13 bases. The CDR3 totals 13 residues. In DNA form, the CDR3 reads TGTGCCACCAGCAGAGATGTGGGGGTATATGCTTTCTTT. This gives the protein CATSRDVGVYAFF.

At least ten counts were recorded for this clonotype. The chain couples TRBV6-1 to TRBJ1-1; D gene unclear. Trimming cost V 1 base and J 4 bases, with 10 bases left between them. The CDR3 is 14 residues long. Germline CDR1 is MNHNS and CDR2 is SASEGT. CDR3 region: CASSEVWAPTEAFF. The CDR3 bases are TGTGCCAGCAGTGAAGTTTGGGCTCCCACTGAAGCTTTCTTT.

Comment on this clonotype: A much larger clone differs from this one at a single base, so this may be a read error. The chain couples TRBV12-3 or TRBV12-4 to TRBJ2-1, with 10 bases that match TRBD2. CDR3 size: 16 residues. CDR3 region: CASSTALAGVARAQLF. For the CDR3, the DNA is TGTGCCAGCAGTACCGCTCTAGCGGGAGTTGCTAGGGCGCAGCTCTTC.

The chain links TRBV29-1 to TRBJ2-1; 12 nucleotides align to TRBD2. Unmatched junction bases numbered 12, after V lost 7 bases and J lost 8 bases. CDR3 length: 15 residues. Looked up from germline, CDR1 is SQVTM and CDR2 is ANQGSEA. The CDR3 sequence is CSAGTSGLVGDEQFF. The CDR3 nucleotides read TGCAGCGCCGGGACTAGCGGGTTGGTAGGGGATGAGCAGTTCTTC.

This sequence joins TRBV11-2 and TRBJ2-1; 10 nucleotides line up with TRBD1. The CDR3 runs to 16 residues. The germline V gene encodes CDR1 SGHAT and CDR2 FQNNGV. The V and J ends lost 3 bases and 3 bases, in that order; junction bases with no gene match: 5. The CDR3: CASSFTGTGDYNEQFF. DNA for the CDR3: TGTGCCAGCAGCTTTACGGGGACAGGGGACTACAATGAGCAGTTCTTC.

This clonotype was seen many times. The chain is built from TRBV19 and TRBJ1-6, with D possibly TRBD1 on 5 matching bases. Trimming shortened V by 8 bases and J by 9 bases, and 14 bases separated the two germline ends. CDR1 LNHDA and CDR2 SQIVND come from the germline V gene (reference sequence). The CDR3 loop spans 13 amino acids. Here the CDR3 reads CASAAGTPSPLHF. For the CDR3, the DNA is TGTGCCAGTGCGGCAGGGACGCCTTCACCCCTCCACTTT.

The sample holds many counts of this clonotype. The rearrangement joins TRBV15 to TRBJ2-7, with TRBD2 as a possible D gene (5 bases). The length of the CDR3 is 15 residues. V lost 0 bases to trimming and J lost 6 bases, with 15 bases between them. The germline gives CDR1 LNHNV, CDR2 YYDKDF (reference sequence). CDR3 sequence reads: CATSRERTAAGEQYF. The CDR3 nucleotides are TGTGCCACCAGCAGAGAGAGGACCGCCGCGGGCGAGCAGTACTTC.

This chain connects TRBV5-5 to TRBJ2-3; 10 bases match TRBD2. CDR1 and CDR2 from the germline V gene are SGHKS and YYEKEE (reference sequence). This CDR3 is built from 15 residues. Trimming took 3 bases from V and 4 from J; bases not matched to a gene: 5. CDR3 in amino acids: CASSWLAGVADTQYF. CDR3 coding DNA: TGTGCCAGCAGCTGGCTAGCGGGAGTGGCAGATACGCAGTATTTT.

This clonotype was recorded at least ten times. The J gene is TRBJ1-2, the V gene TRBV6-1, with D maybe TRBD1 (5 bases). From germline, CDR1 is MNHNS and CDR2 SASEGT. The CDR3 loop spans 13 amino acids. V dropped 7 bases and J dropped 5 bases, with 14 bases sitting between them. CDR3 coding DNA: TGTGCCAGCAACCGGGACGGGCCTTATGGCTACACCTTC. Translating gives CASNRDGPYGYTF.

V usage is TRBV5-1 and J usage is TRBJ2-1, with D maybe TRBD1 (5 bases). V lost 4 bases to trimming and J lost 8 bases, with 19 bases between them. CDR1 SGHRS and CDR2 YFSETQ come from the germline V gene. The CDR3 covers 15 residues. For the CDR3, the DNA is TGCGCCAGCAGCCCCGAGGTGGCTAGGGGCGATGAGCAGTTCTTC. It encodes CASSPEVARGDEQFF.

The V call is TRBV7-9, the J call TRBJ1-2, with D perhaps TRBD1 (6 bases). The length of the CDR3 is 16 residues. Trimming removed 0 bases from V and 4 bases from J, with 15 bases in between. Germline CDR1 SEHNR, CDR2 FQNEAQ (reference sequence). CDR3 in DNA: TGTGCCAGCAGCTTAGCGATGGGGGCCGTCCCCTATGGCTACACCTTC. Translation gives CASSLAMGAVPYGYTF.